These 9 T cell receptor beta chains were sequenced from one sample in a study of neurological immune-mediated disorders. From the 5' RACE reads, TCRdb called clonotypes with MiXCR, one entry per CDR3 protein. The sample has tens of thousands of distinct CDR3 sequences; 3% to 3.5% are singletons. Specimen: PBMCs. The receptors shown here come from a man between 35 and 55 years old with multiple sclerosis.

Ten or more counts support this clonotype. The CDR3 bases are TGTGCCAGCAGTTCCCAGTTAGGGGGGAAGGAATACACTGAAGCTTTCTTT. Translation: CASSSQLGGKEYTEAFF. The chain has TRBV6-6 and TRBJ1-1, with D perhaps matching TRBD1 (6 bases). V lost 4 bases and J lost 3, with 21 bases in between. This CDR3 contains 17 residues. Germline V gene sequence: CDR1 MNHNY, CDR2 SVGAGI (reference sequence).

This clonotype was recorded at least ten times. The chain joins TRBV12-3 or TRBV12-4 to TRBJ2-7; D call uncertain. Trimming shortened V by 3 bases and J by 2 bases, and 5 bases separated the two germline ends. The CDR3 totals 12 residues. This CDR3 is CASSLRTYEQYF. The CDR3 coding sequence is TGTGCCAGCAGTTTGAGGACCTACGAGCAGTACTTC.

In regard to this clonotype: The junction shows a germline mismatch at one end, possibly a read error. V is TRBV20-1 and J is TRBJ1-5; 7 bases are shared with TRBD1. The CDR3 consists of 13 residues. CDR1 is DFQATT and CDR2 is SNEGSKA in the germline V gene (reference sequence). CDR3 sequence (DNA): TGCAGTGCTAACACAGGGGTAGGTCAGCCCCAGAATTTT. It codes for CSANTGVGQPQNF.

This clonotype appeared many times. V usage is TRBV20-1 and J usage is TRBJ2-2; D is unresolved. Germline assignment: CDR1 DFQATT and CDR2 SNEGSKA (reference sequence). With 3 bases removed from V and 2 bases from J, the gap between germline ends came to 19 bases. The CDR3 extends over 17 amino acids. The CDR3 DNA is TGCAGTGCTAGTAATTTAAGGCAGGCGCTTAACACCGGGGAGCTGTTTTTT. It specifies CSASNLRQALNTGELFF.

The genes are TRBV19 and TRBJ1-1, with D unclear. V shed 0 bases and J shed 1 base, with 12 bases lying between them. Per germline, CDR1 LNHDA and CDR2 SQIVND (reference sequence). This CDR3 spans 16 amino acids. The CDR3 region has the DNA TGTGCCAGTAGTATAGATCCCGAGAGGGAGAACACTGAAGCTTTCTTT. Amino acid sequence: CASSIDPERENTEAFF.

The sample holds many counts of this clonotype. The V and J genes are TRBV28 and TRBJ2-7, with D unresolved. Trimming took off 6 bases at V and 7 bases at J, with 13 bases between the two ends. CDR3 length: 12 amino acids. The germline CDR1 and CDR2 sequences are MDHEN and SYDVKM. CDR3 sequence reads: CASSLITGEQYF. As DNA, the CDR3 is TGTGCCAGCAGCCTCATAACTGGGGAGCAGTACTTC.

This clonotype is medium-sized by share. The gene calls are TRBV3-1 and TRBJ1-2; no definite D call. This CDR3 region has 11 residues. CDR1 is LGHDT and CDR2 is YNNKEL in the germline V gene (reference sequence). Trimming removed 3 bases at V and 6 bases at J, with 5 bases between. The chain's CDR3 is CASSQGDGYTF. The CDR3 nucleotides read TGTGCCAGCAGCCAGGGAGATGGCTACACCTTC.

This clonotype has ten or more counts. The chain uses TRBV20-1 and TRBJ2-3; no clear D. Germline values: CDR1 DFQATT, CDR2 SNEGSKA (reference sequence). V lost 6 bases to trimming and J lost 0 bases, with 13 bases between them. The CDR3 extends over 14 amino acids. CDR3 loop: CSAPPLASTDTQYF. For the CDR3, the DNA is TGCAGTGCGCCGCCGTTGGCTAGCACAGATACGCAGTATTTT.

The chain employs TRBV5-4 and TRBJ2-5, with D hard to call. CDR3 size: 13 residues. The V gene's germline CDR1 is SGHNT and CDR2 YYREEE (reference sequence). V shed 0 bases and J shed 5 bases, with 8 bases lying between them. The CDR3 sequence is CASSLDPGETQYF. The DNA for the CDR3 is TGTGCCAGCAGCTTGGATCCCGGGGAGACCCAGTACTTC.